The clone carrying this T cell receptor beta chain appeared a few times. What it recognizes is unknown. This CDR3 is 16 amino acids long. With 3 bases clipped from V and 3 bases from J, the junction kept 6 bases outside the gene matches. Per the germline V gene, CDR1 is SGHTA and CDR2 is FQGNSA. The data originate from a study of response to subunit inactivated influenza vaccine. The study, taken as a whole, reports: T cells newly recruited by each seasonal influenza vaccination are few, the authors suggested.

TCRdb analysed the RT-PCR reads with MiXCR anew, one entry per CDR3 protein. The sample has about 580,000 distinct CDR3 sequences, around 15% seen once. The origin of this receptor is a man in his fifties who received an inactivated influenza vaccine. The sample was PBMCs from blood, taken about 11 days after vaccination. This rearrangement joins TRBV7-2 to TRBJ2-7, with 12 bases that match TRBD2. CDR3 residues: CASSLALAGGLYEQYF. CDR3 nucleotides: TGTGCCAGCAGCTTGGCTCTAGCGGGGGGGCTCTACGAGCAGTACTTC.